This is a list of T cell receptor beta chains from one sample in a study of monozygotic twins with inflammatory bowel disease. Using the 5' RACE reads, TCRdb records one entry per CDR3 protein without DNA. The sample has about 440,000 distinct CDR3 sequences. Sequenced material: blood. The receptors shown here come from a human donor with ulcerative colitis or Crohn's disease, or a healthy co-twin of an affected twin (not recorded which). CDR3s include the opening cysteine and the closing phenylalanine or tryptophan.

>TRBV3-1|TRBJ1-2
CASSQSETNYGYTF
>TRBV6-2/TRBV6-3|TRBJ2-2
CASSYLGRQRYNRNTGELFF
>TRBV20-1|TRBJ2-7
CSVGTSGGHEQYF
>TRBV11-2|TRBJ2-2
CASSFRGTYTGELFF
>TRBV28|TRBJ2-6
CASTWGATGANVLTF
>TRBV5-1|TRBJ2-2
CASSLGHSNTGELFF
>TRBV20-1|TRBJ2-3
CSARAPSGTSGSTDTQYF
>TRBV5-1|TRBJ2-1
CASSPWGAVSYNEQFF
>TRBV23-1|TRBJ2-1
CASRIDASGMGEQFF
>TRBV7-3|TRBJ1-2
CASSPAGPPYGYTF
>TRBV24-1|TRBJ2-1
CATSDSLVGSYNEQFF
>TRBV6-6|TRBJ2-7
CASSYVDEQYF
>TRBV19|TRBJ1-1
CASSGPGQGYTEAFF
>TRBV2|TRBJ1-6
CASSEEGNSPLHF
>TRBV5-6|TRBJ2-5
CASSLGTTSMSQYF
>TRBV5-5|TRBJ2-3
CASSLEVADTQYF
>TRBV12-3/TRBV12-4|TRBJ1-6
CASSQTNSPLHF
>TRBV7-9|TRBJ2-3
CASSLPGGTQYF
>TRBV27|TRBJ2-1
CASSLNGLDYNEQFF
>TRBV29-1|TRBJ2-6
CSSLEANVLTF
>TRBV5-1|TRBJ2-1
CASSLEGPGAGFF
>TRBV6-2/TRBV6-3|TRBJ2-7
CASSYRRQDYEQYF
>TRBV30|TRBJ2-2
CAWSPYSANTGELFF
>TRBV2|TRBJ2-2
CASSDWWASPGELFF
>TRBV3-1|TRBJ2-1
CASSRGTSRAYNEQFF
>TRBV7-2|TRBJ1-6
CASSSQGHPNSPLHF
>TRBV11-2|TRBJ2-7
CASSLELAGPMYEQYF
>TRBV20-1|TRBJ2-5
CSARALPSTRGETQYF
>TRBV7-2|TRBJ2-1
CASSLALRTGTPEQFF
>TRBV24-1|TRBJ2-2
CATSGTPTGELFF
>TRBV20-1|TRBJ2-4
CSASLSVSKNIQYF
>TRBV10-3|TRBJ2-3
CAIKGGTPPDTQYF
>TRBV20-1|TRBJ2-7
CSALPGLAGAYEQYF
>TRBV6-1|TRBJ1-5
CASSRGTGENQPQHF
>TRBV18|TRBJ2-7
CASSSGQGGAYEQYF